This passage covers 28 T cell receptor beta chains from one sample sequenced in a study of identical twins. TCRdb re-analysed the 5' RACE reads in MiXCR, keeping a single row per CDR3 protein. The data show about 890,000 distinct CDR3 sequences, about 12% seen once. These data were likewise used in another study, on yellow fever vaccine responses in identical twins.

Sample: PBMCs. The receptor set was obtained from a woman between 18 and 30 years old in good health.

The V gene is TRBV7-2, the J gene TRBJ1-1; 8 bases are a match to TRBD1. V dropped 7 bases and J dropped 5; count of bases not matched to a gene: 6. Germline CDR1 is SGHTA and CDR2 is FQGNSA. This CDR3 spans 13 amino acids. The DNA for the CDR3 is TGTGCCAGCACCCGGACAGGGTTGACTGAAGCTTTCTTT. It specifies CASTRTGLTEAFF.

This clonotype showed up just a few times. The chain uses TRBV5-1 and TRBJ2-3; 12 bases agree with TRBD2. Germline CDR1 reads SGHRS; CDR2 reads YFSETQ. V lost 4 bases, J lost 5 bases, and 5 bases stayed unmatched. CDR3 length: 15 amino acids. CDR3 sequence (DNA): TGCGCCAGCAGCGCCTTGACTAGCGGGGGAGATACGCAGTATTTT. It specifies CASSALTSGGDTQYF.

This clonotype was seen more than once but under ten times. The J gene is TRBJ2-1, the V gene TRBV2; TRBD2 matches at 11 bases. Germline loops: CDR1 SNHLY, CDR2 FYNNEI. Trimming removed 8 bases from V and 10 bases from J; junction bases left unmatched: 7. This CDR3 is 13 amino acids long. CDR3 in DNA: TGTGCCAGCCCACCGGGACTAGCGGAGGAGCAGTTCTTC. The encoded protein is CASPPGLAEEQFF. The full variable domain, completed using reference TRBV2 and TRBJ2-1, is EPEVTQTPSHQVTQMGQEVILRCVPISNHLYFYWYRQILGQKVEFLVSFYNNEISEKSEIFDDQFSVERPDGSNFTLKIRSTKLEDSAMYFCASPPGLAEEQFFGPGTRLTVL.

This clonotype was observed at least ten times. The rearrangement joins TRBV29-1 to TRBJ1-1; weak D call: TRBD1 (5 bases). Germline V gene data show CDR1 as SQVTM and CDR2 as ANQGSEA. The CDR3 length is 14 residues. Trimming pared 4 bases from V and 0 bases from J, leaving 12 bases between. This chain's CDR3 is CSVVLTAMNTEAFF. The CDR3 DNA reads as TGCAGCGTTGTCCTGACAGCCATGAACACTGAAGCTTTCTTT.

This clonotype was counted a few times. CDR3 sequence: CASSYGTDSTDTQYF. The CDR3 nucleotides read TGTGCCAGCAGTTACGGGACAGATAGCACAGATACGCAGTATTTT. This sequence joins TRBV6-5 and TRBJ2-3; 7 bases map to TRBD1. The CDR3 spans 15 residues. Germline assignment: CDR1 MNHEY and CDR2 SVGAGI. V was pared by 2 bases and J by 0 bases, with 2 bases of the junction left unmatched.

The chain is built from TRBV28 and TRBJ1-1; 11 positions agree with TRBD1. The V segment lost 5 bases and the J segment 4 bases; nucleotides outside the gene matches: 6. There are 15 residues in the CDR3. Per the germline V gene, CDR1 is MDHEN and CDR2 is SYDVKM. The CDR3 protein is CASSAAGTGGTEAFF. The CDR3, as DNA: TGTGCCAGCAGTGCCGCCGGGACAGGGGGCACTGAAGCTTTCTTT.

This clonotype was picked up a small number of times. The chain employs TRBV10-3 and TRBJ2-3; D gene unclear. The V gene lost 2 bases and the J gene lost 0 bases, with 12 bases spanning the gap. This CDR3 comprises 16 residues. Germline V gene lookup returns CDR1 ENHRY and CDR2 SYGVKD. CDR3 loop: CAISERPSASTDTQYF. The CDR3 DNA follows: TGTGCCATCAGTGAGAGACCGAGTGCTAGCACAGATACGCAGTATTTT.

The gene calls are TRBV11-2 and TRBJ2-3; TRBD2 matches 8 bases. CDR1 is SGHAT, CDR2 FQNNGV, per germline. The CDR3 covers 18 residues. Unmatched junction bases numbered 10, after V lost 1 base and J lost 1 base. DNA of the CDR3: TGTGCCAGCAGCTTAGGACTAAGCGGGAGATTGGGCACAGATACGCAGTATTTT. This translates into CASSLGLSGRLGTDTQYF.

The rearrangement uses TRBV12-3 or TRBV12-4 and TRBJ1-2, with a tentative D call TRBD1 (6 bases). Trimming left V 5 bases short and J 6 bases short, with 22 bases between. This CDR3 is built from 16 residues. As DNA, the CDR3 is TGTGCCAGCAGTCACTCACAGGGTGTTGGTTTGGATGGCTACACCTTC. Protein sequence: CASSHSQGVGLDGYTF.

In its sample, this clonotype was seen many times. V is TRBV11-2 and J is TRBJ2-5; D is undetermined. The germline V gene encodes CDR1 SGHAT and CDR2 FQNNGV. This CDR3 spans 14 amino acids. Trimming removed 1 base at V and 0 bases at J, with 6 bases between. CDR3 DNA sequence: TGTGCCAGCAGCTTAGGCTTATACCAAGAGACCCAGTACTTC. Protein product: CASSLGLYQETQYF.

There are a few counts of this clonotype. The V call is TRBV5-1, the J call TRBJ2-7, with D possibly being TRBD2 (6 bases). V was cut by 7 bases and J by 0 bases, with 8 bases left in between. This CDR3 region has 12 residues. Germline CDR1 SGHRS, CDR2 YFSETQ. The CDR3 sequence is CASHGSSYEQYF. DNA for the CDR3: TGCGCCAGCCACGGGAGCTCCTACGAGCAGTACTTC.

The J gene is TRBJ1-2, the V gene TRBV3-1; 9 nucleotides agree with TRBD1. CDR1 is LGHDT, CDR2 YNNKEL, per germline (reference sequence). The CDR3 is 16 residues long. V was clipped by 1 base and J by 4 bases; unmatched bases: 7. CDR3 coding DNA: TGTGCCAGCAGCCAAGCTTGGACAGGGGCGGTCTATGGCTACACCTTC. It is translated as CASSQAWTGAVYGYTF. Full variable domain (rest looked up from reference TRBV3-1 and TRBJ1-2): DTAVSQTPKYLVTQMGNDKSIKCEQNLGHDTMYWYKQDSKKFLKIMFSYNNKELIINETVPNRFSPKSPDKAHLNLHINSLELGDSAVYFCASSQAWTGAVYGYTFGSGTRLTVV.

The rearrangement joins TRBV6-2 or TRBV6-3 to TRBJ2-7; TRBD1 matches 8 bases. In germline, CDR1 is MNHEY, CDR2 SVGEGT. CDR3 length: 13 amino acids. Trimming cost V 6 bases and J 3 bases; bases outside gene matches: 4. Written as DNA, the CDR3 is TGTGCCAGCAGATCGACAGGGGACTACGAGCAGTACGTC. It encodes CASRSTGDYEQYV.

The V gene is TRBV7-6, the J gene TRBJ2-2; TRBD1 is a possible D gene (6 bases). Germline-derived CDR1 and CDR2 are SGHVS and FNYEAQ. V lost 1 base to trimming and J lost 2 bases, with 11 bases between them. The CDR3 consists of 16 residues. CDR3 in amino acids: CASSLGGRGNTGELFF. Here the CDR3 DNA reads TGTGCCAGCAGCTTAGGTGGCAGGGGTAACACCGGGGAGCTGTTTTTT.

This clonotype occurred many times. V usage is TRBV12-3 or TRBV12-4 and J usage is TRBJ1-1; D not resolved. This CDR3 spans 14 amino acids. The V end was cut by 2 bases, the J end by 2 bases, with 9 bases between. The CDR3 here is CASSLLGKNTEAFF. CDR3 bases: TGTGCCAGCAGTTTATTAGGGAAAAACACTGAAGCTTTCTTT.

This clonotype was recorded at least ten times. The chain uses TRBV10-3 and TRBJ1-2, with TRBD1 as a possible D gene (6 bases). Trimming took off 6 bases at V and 3 bases at J, with 8 bases between the two ends. Germline CDR1 ENHRY, CDR2 SYGVKD. The CDR3 runs to 12 residues. This CDR3 reads CAISRTDYGYTF. CDR3 bases: TGTGCCATCAGCAGGACAGACTATGGCTACACCTTC.

This clonotype was recorded at least ten times. The chain employs TRBV12-3 or TRBV12-4 and TRBJ2-3, with D perhaps being TRBD1 or TRBD2 (5 bases each). The V end lost 6 bases, the J end lost 4 bases, and 20 bases lay between the germline ends. The CDR3 covers 16 residues. The CDR3 coding sequence is TGTGCCAGCAGCCCCGGGGCCATTCTGGCGGCAGATACGCAGTATTTT. Its translation: CASSPGAILAADTQYF.

This clonotype was seen more than once but under ten times. This chain joins TRBV3-1 and TRBJ2-1; TRBD2 matches at 9 bases. This CDR3 comprises 16 residues. The J segment lost 0 bases and the V segment lost 4 bases, leaving 4 bases of the junction unmatched. Germline loops: CDR1 LGHDT, CDR2 YNNKEL (reference sequence). The chain's CDR3 is CASSLSGSDSYNEQFF. CDR3 nucleotides: TGTGCCAGCAGCCTTAGCGGGAGCGACTCCTACAATGAGCAGTTCTTC.

V is TRBV28 and J is TRBJ1-1, with a weak D call TRBD1 (6 bases). Germline V gene lookup returns CDR1 MDHEN and CDR2 SYDVKM. The CDR3 totals 11 residues. Trimming shortened V by 10 bases and J by 4 bases, and 10 bases separated the two germline ends. CDR3 DNA sequence: TGTGCCACGGACAGTTTCACTGAAGCTTTCTTT. This sequence encodes CATDSFTEAFF.

The chain joins TRBV11-1 to TRBJ2-7; 7 nucleotides match TRBD1. Germline V gives CDR1 SGHAT, CDR2 FQDESV (reference sequence). The trim removed 5 bases at V and 2 bases at J, leaving 15 bases unmatched. This CDR3 spans 17 amino acids. CDR3: CASSHPRRQGQPYEQYF. Here the CDR3 DNA reads TGTGCCAGCAGCCATCCTAGACGACAGGGACAACCCTACGAGCAGTACTTC.

This clonotype was counted only a few times. This chain links TRBV15 with TRBJ2-5, with 10 bases lining up with TRBD2. Germline values: CDR1 LNHNV, CDR2 YYDKDF (reference sequence). J lost 4 bases, V lost 5 bases, and 7 bases had no gene match. The CDR3 covers 15 residues. CDR3 bases: TGTGCCACCAGCCTCCTAGCGGGAGTGGGAGAGACCCAGTACTTC. The encoded protein is CATSLLAGVGETQYF.

The sample holds a few counts of this clonotype. The V gene is TRBV6-1, the J gene TRBJ2-7; D is ambiguous. The germline V and J ends were trimmed by 6 bases and 0 bases, with 15 bases remaining between them. CDR1 is MNHNS and CDR2 is SASEGT in the germline V gene. CDR3 length: 15 amino acids. The CDR3 sequence is CASSPGPGISYEQYF. The CDR3 DNA reads TGTGCCAGCAGCCCTGGACCCGGTATCTCCTACGAGCAGTACTTC.

This clonotype was picked up a small number of times. The chain couples TRBV5-1 to TRBJ2-3, with 10 bases that match TRBD2. Germline CDR1 and CDR2: SGHRS and YFSETQ. CDR3 length: 15 residues. The trim removed 0 bases at V and 5 bases at J, leaving 3 bases unmatched. In nucleotides, the CDR3 is TGCGCCAGCAGCTTGGAACTAGCGGGAATAGATACGCAGTATTTT. Its protein is CASSLELAGIDTQYF.

This chain links TRBV28 with TRBJ1-5; 9 bases line up with TRBD1. Trimming at V came to 4 bases and at J to 3 bases, leaving 4 bases not matched to a gene. This CDR3 has 15 residues. Germline CDR1 reads MDHEN; CDR2 reads SYDVKM. For the CDR3, the DNA is TGTGCCAGCAGTTCACAGGGGGCGAACAATCAGCCCCAGCATTTT. This encodes CASSSQGANNQPQHF.

J is TRBJ2-6 and V is TRBV24-1; tentative D call: TRBD1 (6 bases). CDR3 length: 17 residues. The V and J ends lost 5 bases and 1 base respectively, with 14 bases between them. Germline CDR1 reads KGHDR; CDR2 reads SFDVKD. As DNA, the CDR3 is TGTGCCACCAGTGGGCCAGGGGCCCCGTCTGGGGCCAACGTCCTGACTTTC. Translation: CATSGPGAPSGANVLTF.

This clonotype was counted between two and nine times. The V call is TRBV7-2, the J call TRBJ2-1; 12 bases map to TRBD2. V trimming: 6 bases; J trimming: 8 bases; junction bases outside the gene matches: 8. From germline, CDR1 is SGHTA and CDR2 FQGNSA. CDR3 length: 15 residues. CDR3 amino acids: CASRQTSGSWDEQFF. The CDR3 DNA reads TGTGCCAGCAGGCAGACTAGCGGGAGTTGGGATGAGCAGTTCTTC.

This clonotype was picked up a small number of times. CDR3 in amino acids: CSANSDRNYGYTF. CDR3 sequence (DNA): TGCAGTGCTAATTCTGACAGGAACTATGGCTACACCTTC. This chain links TRBV20-1 with TRBJ1-2; D is possibly TRBD1 (6 bases). Between the trimmed V and J ends, which lost 4 bases and 2 bases, there was a span of 11 bases. Per the germline V gene, CDR1 is DFQATT and CDR2 is SNEGSKA (reference sequence). The CDR3 is 13 amino acids.

This clonotype showed up just a few times. As DNA, the CDR3 is TGTGCCAGCAGTGTTTTCGGGGCGACGAACACCGGGGAGCTGTTTTTT. Its translation is CASSVFGATNTGELFF. This chain joins TRBV25-1 and TRBJ2-2; the D gene could be TRBD1 or TRBD2 (5 bases each). The germline V and J ends were trimmed by 4 bases and 0 bases, with 12 bases remaining between them. Germline values: CDR1 MGHDK, CDR2 SYGVNS. CDR3 length: 16 amino acids. Complete variable domain (other parts from reference TRBV25-1 and TRBJ2-2): EADIYQTPRYLVIGTGKKITLECSQTMGHDKMYWYQQDPGMELHLIHYSYGVNSTEKGDLSSESTVSRIRTEHFPLTLESARPSHTSQYLCASSVFGATNTGELFFGEGSRLTVL.